This TCR beta chain was observed in a study of shared T cell receptors in the human thymus. V lost 0 bases and J lost 2, with 18 bases in between. This CDR3 comprises 18 residues. Germline CDR1 is SGHDT and CDR2 is YYEEEE. TCRdb's copy holds only in-frame clones and misses some; the assay was immunoSEQ multiplex PCR. The repertoire includes hundreds of thousands of clones, approximately 78% of them detected once, and about 0.014% sits in the top ten. The same data also went into a second study, on human thymus T cells. That source reports: Corrective surgery for congenital heart defects was being performed on the healthy Finnish infants who served as donors. Thymus specimens were resections from corrective heart surgery. What appeared biased in thymic and blood repertoires was the usage of V and J genes. Unrelated people showed highly overlapping thymic repertoires, related research reported.

The chain employs TRBV5-6 and TRBJ2-1, with unresolved D. The sequencing input was thymocytes. This clonotype was obtained from a boy under two years old with a congenital heart defect. CDR3 residues: CASSLVRRRLEAYNEQFF. The CDR3 nucleotides read TGTGCCAGCAGCTTGGTACGTAGGCGGCTTGAGGCCTACAATGAGCAGTTCTTC.